This TCR beta chain was sequenced for a study of blood T cell repertoires in COVID-19. Across the study: From the United States, Italy and Spain came samples of acute and convalescent COVID-19. Sources were T cells, B-cell-depleted T cells, or PBMCs; the material itself was cDNA or gDNA.

This clone was seen only a few times. V lost 6 bases, J lost 4 bases, and 10 bases stayed unmatched. Germline assignment: CDR1 LNHDA and CDR2 SQIVND (reference sequence). The CDR3 loop spans 17 amino acids. Source study methods: It was from reference gene primer amplification that nucleated cell counts were estimated. Sequencing was performed with immunoSEQ multiplex PCR; in TCRdb, only in-frame clones are kept and a portion is missing. V, J and clone size are taken as reported in that table, and D and trimming were inferred from the DNA itself. Found here are under 40,000 clones, 75% to 85% of them singletons; the top ten hold approximately 15%.

This TCR derives from a woman between 65 and 79 years old with acute or convalescent COVID-19. Sequences were obtained from peripheral blood. The J gene is TRBJ2-1, the V gene TRBV19; 12 nucleotides agree with TRBD2. CDR3 in DNA: TGTGCCAGTAGGCTCTCCCTAGCGGGGGGGGAGTACAATGAGCAGTTCTTC. Translated: CASRLSLAGGEYNEQFF.